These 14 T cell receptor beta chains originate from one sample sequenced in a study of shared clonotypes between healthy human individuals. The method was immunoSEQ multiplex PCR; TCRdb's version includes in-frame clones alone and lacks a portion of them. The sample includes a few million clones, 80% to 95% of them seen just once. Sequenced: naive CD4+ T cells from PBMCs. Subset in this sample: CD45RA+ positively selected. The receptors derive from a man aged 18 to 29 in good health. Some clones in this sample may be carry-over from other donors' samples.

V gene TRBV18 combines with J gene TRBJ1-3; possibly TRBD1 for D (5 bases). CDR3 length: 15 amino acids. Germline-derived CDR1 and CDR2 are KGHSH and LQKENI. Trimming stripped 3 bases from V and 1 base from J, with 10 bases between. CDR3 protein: CASSPRVNSGNTIYF. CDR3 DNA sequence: TGTGCCAGCTCACCCAGGGTTAATTCTGGAAACACCATATATTTT.

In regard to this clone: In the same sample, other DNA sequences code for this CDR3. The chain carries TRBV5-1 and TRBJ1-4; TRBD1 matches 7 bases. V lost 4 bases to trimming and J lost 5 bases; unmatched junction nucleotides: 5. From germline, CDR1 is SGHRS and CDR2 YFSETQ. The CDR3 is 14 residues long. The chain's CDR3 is CASSPGTANEKLFF. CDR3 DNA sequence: TGCGCCAGCAGCCCCGGGACAGCAAATGAAAAACTGTTTTTT. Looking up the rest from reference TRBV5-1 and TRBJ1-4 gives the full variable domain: KAGVTQTPRYLIKTRGQQVTLSCSPISGHRSVSWYQQTPGQGLQFLFEYFSETQRNKGNFPGRFSGRQFSNSRSEMNVSTLELGDSALYLCASSPGTANEKLFFGSGTQLSVL.

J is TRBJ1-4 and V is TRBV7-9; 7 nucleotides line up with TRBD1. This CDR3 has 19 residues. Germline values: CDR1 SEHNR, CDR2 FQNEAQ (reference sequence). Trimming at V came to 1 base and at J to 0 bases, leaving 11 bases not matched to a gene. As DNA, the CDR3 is TGTGCCAGCAGCTTAGGACAGGGCGCCGGTAAGGCAACTAATGAAAAACTGTTTTTT. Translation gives CASSLGQGAGKATNEKLFF.

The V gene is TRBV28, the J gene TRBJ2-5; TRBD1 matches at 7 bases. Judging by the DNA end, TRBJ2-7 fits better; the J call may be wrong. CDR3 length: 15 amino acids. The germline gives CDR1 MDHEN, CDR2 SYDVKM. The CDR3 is CASSAPGQPLFEQYF. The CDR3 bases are TGTGCCAGCAGTGCGCCGGGACAGCCCCTTTTCGAGCAGTACTTC.

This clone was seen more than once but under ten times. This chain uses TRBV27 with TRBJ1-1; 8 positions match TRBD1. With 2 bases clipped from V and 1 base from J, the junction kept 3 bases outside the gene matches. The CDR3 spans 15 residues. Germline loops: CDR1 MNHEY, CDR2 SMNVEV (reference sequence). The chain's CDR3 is CASSLRGQANTEAFF. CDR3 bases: TGTGCCAGCAGTTTAAGGGGACAGGCGAACACTGAAGCTTTCTTT.

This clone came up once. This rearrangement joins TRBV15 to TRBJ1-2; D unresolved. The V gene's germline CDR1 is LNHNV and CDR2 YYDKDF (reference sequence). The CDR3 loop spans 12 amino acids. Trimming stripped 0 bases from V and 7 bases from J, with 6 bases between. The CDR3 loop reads CATSRDRTGYTF. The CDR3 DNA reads TGTGCCACCAGCAGAGACAGGACTGGCTACACCTTC.

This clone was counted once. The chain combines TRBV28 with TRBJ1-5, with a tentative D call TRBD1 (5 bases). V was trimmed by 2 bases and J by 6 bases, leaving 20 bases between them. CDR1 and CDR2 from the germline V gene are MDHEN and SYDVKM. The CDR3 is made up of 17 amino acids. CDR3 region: CASSLGPVEAGIQPQHF. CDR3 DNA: TGTGCCAGCAGTTTAGGTCCAGTCGAGGCAGGGATTCAGCCCCAGCATTTT. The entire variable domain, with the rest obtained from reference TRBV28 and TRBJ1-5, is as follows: DVKVTQSSRYLVKRTGEKVFLECVQDMDHENMFWYRQDPGLGLRLIYFSYDVKMKEKGDIPEGYSVSREKKERFSLILESASTNQTSMYLCASSLGPVEAGIQPQHFGDGTRLSIL.

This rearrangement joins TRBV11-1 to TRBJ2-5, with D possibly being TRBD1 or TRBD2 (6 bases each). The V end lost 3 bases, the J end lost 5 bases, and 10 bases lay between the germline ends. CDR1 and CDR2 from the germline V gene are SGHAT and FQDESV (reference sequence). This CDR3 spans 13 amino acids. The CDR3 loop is CASSFTGRETQYF. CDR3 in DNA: TGTGCCAGCAGCTTTACAGGGAGGGAGACCCAGTACTTC.

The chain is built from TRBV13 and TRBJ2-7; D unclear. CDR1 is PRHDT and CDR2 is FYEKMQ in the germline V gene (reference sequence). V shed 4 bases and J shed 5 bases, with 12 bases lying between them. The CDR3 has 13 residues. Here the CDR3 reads CASSSSVTDEQYF. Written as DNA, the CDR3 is TGTGCCAGCAGCTCTTCGGTTACGGACGAGCAGTACTTC.

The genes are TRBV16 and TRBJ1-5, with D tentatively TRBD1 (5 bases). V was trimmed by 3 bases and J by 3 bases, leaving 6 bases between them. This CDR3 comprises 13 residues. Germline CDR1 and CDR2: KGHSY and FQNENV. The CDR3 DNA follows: TGTGCCAGCAGCCAGACAGTCAATCAGCCCCAGCATTTT. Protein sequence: CASSQTVNQPQHF.

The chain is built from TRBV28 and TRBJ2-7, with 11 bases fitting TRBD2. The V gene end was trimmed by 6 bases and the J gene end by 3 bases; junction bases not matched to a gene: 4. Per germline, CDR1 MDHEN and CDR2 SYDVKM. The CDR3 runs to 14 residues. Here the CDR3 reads CASRTSGSRYEQYF. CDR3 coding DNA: TGTGCCAGCAGAACTAGCGGGAGTCGCTACGAGCAGTACTTC.

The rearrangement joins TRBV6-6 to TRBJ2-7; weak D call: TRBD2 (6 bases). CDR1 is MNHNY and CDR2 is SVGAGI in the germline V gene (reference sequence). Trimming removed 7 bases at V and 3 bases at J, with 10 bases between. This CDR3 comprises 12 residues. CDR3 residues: CASTHGSYEQYF. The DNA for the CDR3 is TGTGCCAGCACCCACGGGAGCTACGAGCAGTACTTC.

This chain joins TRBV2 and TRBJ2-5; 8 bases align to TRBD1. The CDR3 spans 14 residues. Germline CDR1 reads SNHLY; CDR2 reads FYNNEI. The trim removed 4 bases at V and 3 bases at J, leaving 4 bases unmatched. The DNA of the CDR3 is TGTGCCAGCAGTGTGCAGGGACAGGAAGAGACCCAGTACTTC. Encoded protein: CASSVQGQEETQYF.

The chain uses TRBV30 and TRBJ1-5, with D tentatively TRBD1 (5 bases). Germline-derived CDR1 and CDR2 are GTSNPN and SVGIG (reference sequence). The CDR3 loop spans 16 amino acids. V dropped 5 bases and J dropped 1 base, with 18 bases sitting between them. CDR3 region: CAWALRTGGSNQPQHF. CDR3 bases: TGTGCCTGGGCCCTTCGGACGGGGGGGAGCAATCAGCCCCAGCATTTT.